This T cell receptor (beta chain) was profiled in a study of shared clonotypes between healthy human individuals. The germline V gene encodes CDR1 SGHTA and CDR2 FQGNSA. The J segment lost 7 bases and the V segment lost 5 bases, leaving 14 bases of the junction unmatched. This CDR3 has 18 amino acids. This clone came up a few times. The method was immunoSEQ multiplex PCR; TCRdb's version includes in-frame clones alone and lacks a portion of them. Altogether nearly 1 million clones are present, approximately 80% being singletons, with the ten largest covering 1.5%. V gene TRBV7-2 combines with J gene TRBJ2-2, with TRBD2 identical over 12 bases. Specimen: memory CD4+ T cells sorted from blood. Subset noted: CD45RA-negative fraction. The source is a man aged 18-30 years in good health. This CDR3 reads CASSRPSTSGSGSGELFF. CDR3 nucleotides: TGTGCCAGCAGCCGACCCTCGACTAGCGGGAGTGGTAGCGGGGAGCTGTTTTTT.